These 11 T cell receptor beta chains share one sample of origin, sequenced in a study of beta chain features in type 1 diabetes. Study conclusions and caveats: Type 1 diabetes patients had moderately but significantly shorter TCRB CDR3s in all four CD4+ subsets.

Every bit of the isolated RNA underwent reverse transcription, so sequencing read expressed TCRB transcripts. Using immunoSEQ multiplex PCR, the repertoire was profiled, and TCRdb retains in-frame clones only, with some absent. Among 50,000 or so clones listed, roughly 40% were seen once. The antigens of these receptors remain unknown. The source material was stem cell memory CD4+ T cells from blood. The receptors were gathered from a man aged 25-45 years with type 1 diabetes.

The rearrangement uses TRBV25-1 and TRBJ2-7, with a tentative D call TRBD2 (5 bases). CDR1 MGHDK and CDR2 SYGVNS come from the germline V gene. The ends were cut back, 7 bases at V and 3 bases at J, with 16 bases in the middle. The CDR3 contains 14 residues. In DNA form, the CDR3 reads TGTGCCAGCACAGGCTTCGCGGGCAACTACGAGCAGTACTTC. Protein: CASTGFAGNYEQYF.

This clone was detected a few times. The CDR3 DNA is TGTGCCAGCAGCACAAGAGGGACAGGGGGCTTCGAGCAGTACTTC. It codes for CASSTRGTGGFEQYF. The V gene is TRBV7-9, the J gene TRBJ2-7; TRBD1 matches 12 bases. This CDR3 region has 15 residues. V shed 5 bases, J shed 6 bases, and the junction held 8 bases outside the gene matches. Germline CDR1 and CDR2: SEHNR and FQNEAQ (reference sequence).

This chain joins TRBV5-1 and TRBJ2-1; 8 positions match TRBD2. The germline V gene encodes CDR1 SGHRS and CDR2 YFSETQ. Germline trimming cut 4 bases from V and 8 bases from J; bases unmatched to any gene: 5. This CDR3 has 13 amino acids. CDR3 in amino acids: CASSRFSGDEQFF. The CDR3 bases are TGCGCCAGCAGCCGTTTTAGCGGGGATGAGCAGTTCTTC.

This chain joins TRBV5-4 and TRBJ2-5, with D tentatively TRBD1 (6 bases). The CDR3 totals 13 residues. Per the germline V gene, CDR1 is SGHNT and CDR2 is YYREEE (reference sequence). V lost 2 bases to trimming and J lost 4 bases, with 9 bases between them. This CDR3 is CASSFRGSETQYF. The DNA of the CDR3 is TGTGCCAGCAGCTTTAGGGGGTCAGAGACCCAGTACTTC.

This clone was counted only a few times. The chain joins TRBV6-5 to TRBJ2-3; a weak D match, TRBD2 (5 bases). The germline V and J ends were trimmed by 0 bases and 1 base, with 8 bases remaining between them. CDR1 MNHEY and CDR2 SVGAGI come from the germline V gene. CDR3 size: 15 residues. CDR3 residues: CASSYSGRGTDTQYF. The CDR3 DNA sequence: TGTGCCAGCAGTTACTCGGGGAGAGGCACAGATACGCAGTATTTT.

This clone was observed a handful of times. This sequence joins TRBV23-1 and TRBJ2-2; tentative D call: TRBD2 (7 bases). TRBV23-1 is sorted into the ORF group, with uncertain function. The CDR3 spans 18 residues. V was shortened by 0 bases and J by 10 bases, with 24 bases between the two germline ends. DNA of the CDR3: TGCGCCAGCAGTCAATCCTTGGAACAGGGAGGGAAGGTCCCGGAGCTGTTTTTT. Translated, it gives CASSQSLEQGGKVPELFF.

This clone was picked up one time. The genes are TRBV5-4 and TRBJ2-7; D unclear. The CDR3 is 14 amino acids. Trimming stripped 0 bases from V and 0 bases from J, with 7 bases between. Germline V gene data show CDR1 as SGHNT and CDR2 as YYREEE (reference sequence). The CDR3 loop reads CASSLDQRSYEQYF. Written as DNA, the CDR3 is TGTGCCAGCAGCTTGGACCAGCGCTCCTACGAGCAGTACTTC.

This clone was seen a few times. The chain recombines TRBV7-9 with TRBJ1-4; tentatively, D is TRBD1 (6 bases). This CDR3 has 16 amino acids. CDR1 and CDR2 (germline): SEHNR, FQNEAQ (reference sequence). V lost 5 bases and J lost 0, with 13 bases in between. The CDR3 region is CASSPGQTATNEKLFF. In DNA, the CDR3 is TGTGCCAGCAGCCCAGGACAGACCGCAACTAATGAAAAACTGTTTTTT.

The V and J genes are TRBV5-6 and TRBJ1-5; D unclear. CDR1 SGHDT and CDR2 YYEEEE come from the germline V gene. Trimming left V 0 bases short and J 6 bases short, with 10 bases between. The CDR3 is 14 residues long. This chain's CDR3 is CASSLGGGVQPQHF. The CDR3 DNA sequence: TGTGCCAGCAGCTTGGGTGGCGGGGTTCAGCCCCAGCATTTT. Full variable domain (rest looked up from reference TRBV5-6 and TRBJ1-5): DAGVTQSPTHLIKTRGQQVTLRCSPKSGHDTVSWYQQALGQGPQFIFQYYEEEERQRGNFPDRFSGHQFPNYSSELNVNALLLGDSALYLCASSLGGGVQPQHFGDGTRLSIL.

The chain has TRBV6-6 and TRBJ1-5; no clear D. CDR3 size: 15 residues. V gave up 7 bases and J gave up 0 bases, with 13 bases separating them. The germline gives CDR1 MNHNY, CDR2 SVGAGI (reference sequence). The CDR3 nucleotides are TGTGCCAGCACCTACCCGGAGTATAGCAATCAGCCCCAGCATTTT. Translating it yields CASTYPEYSNQPQHF.

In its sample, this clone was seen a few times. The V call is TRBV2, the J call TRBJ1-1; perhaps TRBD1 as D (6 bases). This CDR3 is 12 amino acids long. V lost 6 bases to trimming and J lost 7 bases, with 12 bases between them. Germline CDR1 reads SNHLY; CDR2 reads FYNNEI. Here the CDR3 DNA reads TGTGCCAGCAGAAGGACAGTCCTTGAAGCTTTCTTT. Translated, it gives CASRRTVLEAFF.